The TCR beta chain described here comes from a study of control samples from healthy donors and cancer patients. Here immunoSEQ multiplex PCR was the method, and the copy in TCRdb shows in-frame clones only, minus some. The sample includes 60,000 to 85,000 clones, around 92% of them seen just once. Germline-derived CDR1 and CDR2 are KGHDR and SFDVKD. V gave up 1 base and J gave up 7 bases, with 13 bases separating them. CDR3 size: 15 residues. The clonotype originates from a woman in her sixties in good health. V gene TRBV24-1 combines with J gene TRBJ2-1; D is possibly TRBD1 or TRBD2 (5 bases each). Sequencing input: blood. CDR3 in amino acids: CATSDFGTNANEQFF. Written as DNA, the CDR3 is TGTGCCACCAGTGATTTCGGGACCAACGCAAATGAGCAGTTCTTC.